Detailed here is one T cell receptor beta chain. V trimming: 4 bases; J trimming: 4 bases; junction bases outside the gene matches: 5. This CDR3 is 14 amino acids long. Looked up from germline, CDR1 is LNHDA and CDR2 is SQIVND (reference sequence). The sample comes from a study of blood T cell repertoires in COVID-19. Measured with immunoSEQ multiplex PCR; TCRdb has only the in-frame clones, and not every one. The table lists 75,000 to 90,000 clones, about 87% of them singletons, with about 8.5% in the top ten. The TCR was taken from an elderly man with active or convalescent COVID-19. The V call is TRBV19, the J call TRBJ1-2, with 8 nucleotides matching TRBD1. Sequenced input: peripheral blood. This CDR3 reads CASSTRQGPYGYTF. CDR3 nucleotide sequence: TGTGCCAGTAGTACCAGACAGGGGCCCTATGGCTACACCTTC.